The sample holds many counts of the clone carrying this T cell receptor beta chain. This specimen comes from a study of T cell repertoires in cytomegalovirus infection. This CDR3 contains 12 residues. The J segment lost 4 bases and the V segment lost 5 bases, leaving 1 base of the junction unmatched. Per germline, CDR1 SGHVS and CDR2 FNYEAQ. One entry per CDR3 protein results from TCRdb running MiXCR on the reads. The sample has 310,000 or so distinct CDR3 sequences; approximately 10% are singletons. V gene TRBV7-6 combines with J gene TRBJ2-5; 7 positions match TRBD1. The TCR was taken from a human donor in good health (CMV status not recorded). Some clones in this sample may be carry-over from other donors' samples. The sequenced sample consisted of PBMCs. The CDR3 sequence: CASSNRGETQYF. The CDR3 bases are TGTGCCAGCAGCAACAGGGGAGAGACCCAGTACTTC.